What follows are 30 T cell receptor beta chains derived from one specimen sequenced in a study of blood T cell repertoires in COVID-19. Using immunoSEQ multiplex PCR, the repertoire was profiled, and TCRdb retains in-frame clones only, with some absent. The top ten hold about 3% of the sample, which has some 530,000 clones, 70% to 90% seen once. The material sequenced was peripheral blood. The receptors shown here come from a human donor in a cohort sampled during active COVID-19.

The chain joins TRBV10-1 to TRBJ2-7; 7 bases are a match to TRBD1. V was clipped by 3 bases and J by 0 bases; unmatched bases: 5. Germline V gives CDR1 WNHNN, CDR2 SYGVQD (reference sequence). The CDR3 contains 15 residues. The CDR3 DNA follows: TGCGCCAGCAGTGATGGGACAGCCGCCTCCTACGAGCAGTACTTC. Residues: CASSDGTAASYEQYF.

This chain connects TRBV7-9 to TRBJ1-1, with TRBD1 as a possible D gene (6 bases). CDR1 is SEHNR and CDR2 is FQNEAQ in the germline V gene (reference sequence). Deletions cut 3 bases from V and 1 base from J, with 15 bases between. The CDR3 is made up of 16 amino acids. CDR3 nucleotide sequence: TGTGCCAGCAGCTTTAACAGGGTCTCCGCGAACACTGAAGCTTTCTTT. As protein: CASSFNRVSANTEAFF.

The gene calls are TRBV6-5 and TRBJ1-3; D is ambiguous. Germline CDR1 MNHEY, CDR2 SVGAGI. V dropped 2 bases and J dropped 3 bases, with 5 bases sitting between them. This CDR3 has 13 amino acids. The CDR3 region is CASSYGLGNTIYF. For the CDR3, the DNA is TGTGCCAGCAGTTACGGGCTTGGAAACACCATATATTTT.

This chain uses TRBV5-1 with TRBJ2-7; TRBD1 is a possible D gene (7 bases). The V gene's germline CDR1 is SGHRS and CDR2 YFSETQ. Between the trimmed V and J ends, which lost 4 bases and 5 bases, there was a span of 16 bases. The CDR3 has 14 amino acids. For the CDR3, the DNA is TGCGCCAGCAGCCCGGGGGACAGTCTAAACGAGCAGTACTTC. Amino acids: CASSPGDSLNEQYF. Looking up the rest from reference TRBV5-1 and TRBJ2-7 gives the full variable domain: KAGVTQTPRYLIKTRGQQVTLSCSPISGHRSVSWYQQTPGQGLQFLFEYFSETQRNKGNFPGRFSGRQFSNSRSEMNVSTLELGDSALYLCASSPGDSLNEQYFGPGTRLTVT.

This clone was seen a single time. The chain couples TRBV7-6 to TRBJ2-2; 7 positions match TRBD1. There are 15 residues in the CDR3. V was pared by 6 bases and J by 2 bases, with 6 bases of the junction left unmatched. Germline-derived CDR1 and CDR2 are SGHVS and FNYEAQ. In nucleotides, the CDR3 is TGTGCCAGCAGACCCGGGACAGAAAACACCGGGGAGCTGTTTTTT. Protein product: CASRPGTENTGELFF.

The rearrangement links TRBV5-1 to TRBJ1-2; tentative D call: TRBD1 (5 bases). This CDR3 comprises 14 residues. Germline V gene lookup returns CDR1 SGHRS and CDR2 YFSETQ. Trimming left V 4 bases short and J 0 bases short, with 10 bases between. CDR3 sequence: CASSAGDSNYGYTF. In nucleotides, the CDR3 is TGCGCCAGCAGCGCCGGGGACTCTAACTATGGCTACACCTTC.

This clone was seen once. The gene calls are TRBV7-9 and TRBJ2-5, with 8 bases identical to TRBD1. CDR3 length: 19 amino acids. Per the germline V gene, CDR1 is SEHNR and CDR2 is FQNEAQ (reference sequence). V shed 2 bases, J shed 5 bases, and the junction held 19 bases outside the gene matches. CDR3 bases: TGTGCCAGCAGCTTATTGGGCCCCTGGGACAGGCCGAAACCGGAGACCCAGTACTTC. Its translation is CASSLLGPWDRPKPETQYF.

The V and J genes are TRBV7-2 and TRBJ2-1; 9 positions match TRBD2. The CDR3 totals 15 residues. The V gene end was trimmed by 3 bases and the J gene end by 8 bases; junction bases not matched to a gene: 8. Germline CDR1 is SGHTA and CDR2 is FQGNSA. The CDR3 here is CASSFGVAGVHEQFF. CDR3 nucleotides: TGTGCCAGCAGCTTCGGTGTAGCGGGAGTACATGAGCAGTTCTTC.

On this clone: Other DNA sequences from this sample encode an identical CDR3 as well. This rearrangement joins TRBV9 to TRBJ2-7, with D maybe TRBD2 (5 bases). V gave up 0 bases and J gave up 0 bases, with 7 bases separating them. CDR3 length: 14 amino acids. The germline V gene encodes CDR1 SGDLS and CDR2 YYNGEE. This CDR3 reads CASSVVGSSYEQYF. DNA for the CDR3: TGTGCCAGCAGCGTAGTAGGGAGCTCCTACGAGCAGTACTTC.

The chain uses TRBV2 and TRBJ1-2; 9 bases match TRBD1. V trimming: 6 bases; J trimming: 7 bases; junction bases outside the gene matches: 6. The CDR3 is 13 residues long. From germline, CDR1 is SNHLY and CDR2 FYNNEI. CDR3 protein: CASSPGQGLGYTF. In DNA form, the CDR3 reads TGTGCCAGCAGCCCGGGACAGGGACTTGGCTACACCTTC.

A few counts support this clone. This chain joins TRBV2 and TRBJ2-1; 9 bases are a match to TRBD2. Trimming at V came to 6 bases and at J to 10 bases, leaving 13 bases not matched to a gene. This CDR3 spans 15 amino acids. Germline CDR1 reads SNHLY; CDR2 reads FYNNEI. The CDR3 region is CASRPGTSLTGEQFF. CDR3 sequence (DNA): TGTGCCAGCAGGCCAGGGACTAGCTTAACGGGAGAGCAGTTCTTC.

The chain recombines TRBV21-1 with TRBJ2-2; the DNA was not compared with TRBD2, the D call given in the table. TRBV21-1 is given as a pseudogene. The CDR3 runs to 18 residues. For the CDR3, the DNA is TGTGCCAGCAGCAAGGCCGGGACTAGCGGGGAAGGGACCGGGGAGCTGTTTTTT. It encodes CASSKAGTSGEGTGELFF.

This CDR3 reads CASTVDRDTELFF. CDR3 nucleotides: TGTGCCAGTACCGTTGACAGAGACACGGAGCTGTTTTTT. The gene calls are TRBV19 and TRBJ2-2, with D possibly being TRBD1 (5 bases). The CDR3 contains 13 residues. Germline CDR1 and CDR2: LNHDA and SQIVND (reference sequence). Trimming pared 7 bases from V and 10 bases from J, leaving 16 bases between.

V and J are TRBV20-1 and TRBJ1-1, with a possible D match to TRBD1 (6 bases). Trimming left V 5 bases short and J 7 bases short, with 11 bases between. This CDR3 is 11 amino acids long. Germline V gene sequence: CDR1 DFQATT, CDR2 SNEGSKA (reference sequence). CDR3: CSASRQDEAFF. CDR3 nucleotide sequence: TGCAGTGCTTCCAGACAGGATGAAGCTTTCTTT.

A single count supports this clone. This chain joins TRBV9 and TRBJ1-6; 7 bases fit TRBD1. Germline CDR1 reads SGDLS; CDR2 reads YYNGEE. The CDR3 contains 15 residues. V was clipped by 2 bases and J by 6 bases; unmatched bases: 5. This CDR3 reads CASSVVGTVNSPLHF. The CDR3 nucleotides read TGTGCCAGCAGCGTTGTCGGGACAGTTAATTCACCCCTCCACTTT.

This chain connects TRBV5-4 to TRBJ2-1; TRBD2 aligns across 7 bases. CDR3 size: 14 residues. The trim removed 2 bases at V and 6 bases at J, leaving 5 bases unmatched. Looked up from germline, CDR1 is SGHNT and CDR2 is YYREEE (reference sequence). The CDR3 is CASSFPAGSNEQFF. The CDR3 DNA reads TGTGCCAGCAGCTTTCCAGCGGGAAGCAATGAGCAGTTCTTC.

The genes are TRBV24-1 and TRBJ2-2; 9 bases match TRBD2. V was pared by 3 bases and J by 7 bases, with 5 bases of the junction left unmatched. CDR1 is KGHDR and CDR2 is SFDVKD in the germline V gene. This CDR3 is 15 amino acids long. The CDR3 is CATSDTLAGVGELFF. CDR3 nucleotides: TGTGCCACCAGTGATACTTTAGCGGGAGTCGGGGAGCTGTTTTTT.

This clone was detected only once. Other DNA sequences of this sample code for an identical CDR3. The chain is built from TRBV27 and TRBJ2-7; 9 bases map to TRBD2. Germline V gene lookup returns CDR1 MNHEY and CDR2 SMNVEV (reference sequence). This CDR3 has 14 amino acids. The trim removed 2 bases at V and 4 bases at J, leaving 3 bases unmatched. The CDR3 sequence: CASSLGGRGYEQYF. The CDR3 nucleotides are TGTGCCAGCAGTTTAGGCGGGAGGGGGTACGAGCAGTACTTC.

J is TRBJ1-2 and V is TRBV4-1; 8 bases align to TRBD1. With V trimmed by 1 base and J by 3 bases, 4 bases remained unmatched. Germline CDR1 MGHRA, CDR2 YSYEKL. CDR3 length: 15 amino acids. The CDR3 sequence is CASSQGQGADYGYTF. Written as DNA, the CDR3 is TGCGCCAGCAGCCAAGGCCAGGGGGCAGACTATGGCTACACCTTC.

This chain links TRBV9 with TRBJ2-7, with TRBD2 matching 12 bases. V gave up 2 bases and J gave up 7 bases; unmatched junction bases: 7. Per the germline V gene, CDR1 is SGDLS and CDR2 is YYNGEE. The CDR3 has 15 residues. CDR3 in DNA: TGTGCCAGCAGCGTTGCAGGACTAGCGGGAAATGAGCAGTACTTC. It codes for CASSVAGLAGNEQYF. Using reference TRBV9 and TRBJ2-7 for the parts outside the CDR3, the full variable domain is DSGVTQTPKHLITATGQRVTLRCSPRSGDLSVYWYQQSLDQGLQFLIQYYNGEERAKGNILERFSAQQFPDLHSELNLSSLELGDSALYFCASSVAGLAGNEQYFGPGTRLTVT.

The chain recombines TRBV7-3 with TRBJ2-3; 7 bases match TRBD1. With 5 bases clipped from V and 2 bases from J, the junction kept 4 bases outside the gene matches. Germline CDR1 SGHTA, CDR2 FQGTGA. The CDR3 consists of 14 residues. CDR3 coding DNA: TGTGCCAGCAGCCGGGGACAGCCCACAGATACGCAGTATTTT. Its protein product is CASSRGQPTDTQYF.

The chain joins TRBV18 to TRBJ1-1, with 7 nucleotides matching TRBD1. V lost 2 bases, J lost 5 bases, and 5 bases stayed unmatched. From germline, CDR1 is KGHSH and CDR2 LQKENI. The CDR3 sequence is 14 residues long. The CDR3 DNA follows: TGTGCCAGCTCACCAGCCAGGGGGAGGACTGAAGCTTTCTTT. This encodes CASSPARGRTEAFF.

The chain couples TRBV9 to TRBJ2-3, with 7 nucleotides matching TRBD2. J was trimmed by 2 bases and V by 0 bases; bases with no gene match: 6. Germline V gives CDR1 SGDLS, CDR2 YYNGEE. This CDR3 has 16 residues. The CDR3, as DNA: TGTGCCAGCAGCGTAGTAGGTAGCGGGCCCACAGATACGCAGTATTTT. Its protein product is CASSVVGSGPTDTQYF.

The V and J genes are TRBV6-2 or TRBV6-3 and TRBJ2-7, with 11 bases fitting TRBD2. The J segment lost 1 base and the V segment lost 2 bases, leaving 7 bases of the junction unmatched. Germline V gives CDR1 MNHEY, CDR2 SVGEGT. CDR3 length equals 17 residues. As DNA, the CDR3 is TGTGCCAGCAGTTACGGGCTAGCGGGAGGAGTATCCTACGAGCAGTACTTC. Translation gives CASSYGLAGGVSYEQYF.

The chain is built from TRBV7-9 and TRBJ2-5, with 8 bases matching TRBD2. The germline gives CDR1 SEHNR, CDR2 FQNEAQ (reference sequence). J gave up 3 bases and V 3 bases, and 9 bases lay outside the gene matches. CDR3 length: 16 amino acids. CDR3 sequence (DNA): TGTGCCAGCAGCTTTACTCCGGGACTAGGAAAAGAGACCCAGTACTTC. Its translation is CASSFTPGLGKETQYF. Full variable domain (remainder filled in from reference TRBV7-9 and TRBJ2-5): DTGVSQNPRHKITKRGQNVTFRCDPISEHNRLYWYRQTLGQGPEFLTYFQNEAQLEKSRLLSDRFSAERPKGSFSTLEIQRTEQGDSAMYLCASSFTPGLGKETQYFGPGTRLLVL.

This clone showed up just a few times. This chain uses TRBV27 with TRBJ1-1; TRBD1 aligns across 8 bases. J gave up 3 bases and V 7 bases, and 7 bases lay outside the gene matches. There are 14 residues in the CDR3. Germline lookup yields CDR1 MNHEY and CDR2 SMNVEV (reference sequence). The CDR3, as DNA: TGTGCCAGCAAAAAACAGGGGGTGCACACTGAAGCTTTCTTT. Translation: CASKKQGVHTEAFF.

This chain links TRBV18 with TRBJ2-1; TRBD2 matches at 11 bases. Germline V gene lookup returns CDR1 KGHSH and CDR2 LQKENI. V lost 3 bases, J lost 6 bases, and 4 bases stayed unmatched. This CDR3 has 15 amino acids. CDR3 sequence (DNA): TGTGCCAGCTCACCGCCGGGACTAGCGGCCAATGAGCAGTTCTTC. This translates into CASSPPGLAANEQFF.

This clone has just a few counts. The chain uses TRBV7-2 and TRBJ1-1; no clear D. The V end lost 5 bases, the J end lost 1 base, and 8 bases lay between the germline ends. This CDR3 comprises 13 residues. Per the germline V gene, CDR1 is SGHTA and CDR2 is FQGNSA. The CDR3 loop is CASSQRTNTEAFF. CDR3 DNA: TGTGCCAGCAGCCAGCGGACGAACACTGAAGCTTTCTTT.

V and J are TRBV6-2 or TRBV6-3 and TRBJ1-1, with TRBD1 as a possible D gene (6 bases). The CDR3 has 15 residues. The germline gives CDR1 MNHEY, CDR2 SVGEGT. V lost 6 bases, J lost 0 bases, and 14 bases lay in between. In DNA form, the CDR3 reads TGTGCCAGCAGCATCCCAGGGGCCATGAACACTGAAGCTTTCTTT. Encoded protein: CASSIPGAMNTEAFF.

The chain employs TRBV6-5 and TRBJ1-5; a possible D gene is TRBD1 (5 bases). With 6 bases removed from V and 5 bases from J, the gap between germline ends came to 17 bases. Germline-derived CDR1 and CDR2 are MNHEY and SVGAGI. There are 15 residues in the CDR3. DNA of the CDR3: TGTGCCAGCAGCCCCTTGGGCGGGACCTATCAGCCCCAGCATTTT. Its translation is CASSPLGGTYQPQHF.